This TCR beta chain was observed in a study of vaccination effects on CD4 cells after COVID-19. This clone has a single count. Its specificity is not known. The CDR3 is made up of 18 amino acids. Germline V lookup: CDR1 SGHVS, CDR2 FQNEAQ. With 2 bases clipped from V and 0 bases from J, the junction kept 7 bases outside the gene matches. Study results and caveats: Few convalescent patients, and no early post-infection timepoints, were available to the study.

The method was immunoSEQ multiplex PCR; TCRdb's version includes in-frame clones alone and lacks a portion of them. The sample includes about 25,000 clones, roughly 75% of them seen just once. Researchers isolated CD4+ T cells once roughly nine days of culture had elapsed. The genes are TRBV7-8 and TRBJ2-1, with 10 bases matching TRBD2. This specimen consisted of CD4+ T cells from PBMCs cultured without peptide, obtained before COVID-19 vaccination. The sequence was obtained from a human donor who received a COVID-19 vaccine. CDR3 nucleotide sequence: TGTGCCAGCAGCTTACTAGCGGGGGCGGCTTCCTCCTACAATGAGCAGTTCTTC. It yields the protein CASSLLAGAASSYNEQFF.